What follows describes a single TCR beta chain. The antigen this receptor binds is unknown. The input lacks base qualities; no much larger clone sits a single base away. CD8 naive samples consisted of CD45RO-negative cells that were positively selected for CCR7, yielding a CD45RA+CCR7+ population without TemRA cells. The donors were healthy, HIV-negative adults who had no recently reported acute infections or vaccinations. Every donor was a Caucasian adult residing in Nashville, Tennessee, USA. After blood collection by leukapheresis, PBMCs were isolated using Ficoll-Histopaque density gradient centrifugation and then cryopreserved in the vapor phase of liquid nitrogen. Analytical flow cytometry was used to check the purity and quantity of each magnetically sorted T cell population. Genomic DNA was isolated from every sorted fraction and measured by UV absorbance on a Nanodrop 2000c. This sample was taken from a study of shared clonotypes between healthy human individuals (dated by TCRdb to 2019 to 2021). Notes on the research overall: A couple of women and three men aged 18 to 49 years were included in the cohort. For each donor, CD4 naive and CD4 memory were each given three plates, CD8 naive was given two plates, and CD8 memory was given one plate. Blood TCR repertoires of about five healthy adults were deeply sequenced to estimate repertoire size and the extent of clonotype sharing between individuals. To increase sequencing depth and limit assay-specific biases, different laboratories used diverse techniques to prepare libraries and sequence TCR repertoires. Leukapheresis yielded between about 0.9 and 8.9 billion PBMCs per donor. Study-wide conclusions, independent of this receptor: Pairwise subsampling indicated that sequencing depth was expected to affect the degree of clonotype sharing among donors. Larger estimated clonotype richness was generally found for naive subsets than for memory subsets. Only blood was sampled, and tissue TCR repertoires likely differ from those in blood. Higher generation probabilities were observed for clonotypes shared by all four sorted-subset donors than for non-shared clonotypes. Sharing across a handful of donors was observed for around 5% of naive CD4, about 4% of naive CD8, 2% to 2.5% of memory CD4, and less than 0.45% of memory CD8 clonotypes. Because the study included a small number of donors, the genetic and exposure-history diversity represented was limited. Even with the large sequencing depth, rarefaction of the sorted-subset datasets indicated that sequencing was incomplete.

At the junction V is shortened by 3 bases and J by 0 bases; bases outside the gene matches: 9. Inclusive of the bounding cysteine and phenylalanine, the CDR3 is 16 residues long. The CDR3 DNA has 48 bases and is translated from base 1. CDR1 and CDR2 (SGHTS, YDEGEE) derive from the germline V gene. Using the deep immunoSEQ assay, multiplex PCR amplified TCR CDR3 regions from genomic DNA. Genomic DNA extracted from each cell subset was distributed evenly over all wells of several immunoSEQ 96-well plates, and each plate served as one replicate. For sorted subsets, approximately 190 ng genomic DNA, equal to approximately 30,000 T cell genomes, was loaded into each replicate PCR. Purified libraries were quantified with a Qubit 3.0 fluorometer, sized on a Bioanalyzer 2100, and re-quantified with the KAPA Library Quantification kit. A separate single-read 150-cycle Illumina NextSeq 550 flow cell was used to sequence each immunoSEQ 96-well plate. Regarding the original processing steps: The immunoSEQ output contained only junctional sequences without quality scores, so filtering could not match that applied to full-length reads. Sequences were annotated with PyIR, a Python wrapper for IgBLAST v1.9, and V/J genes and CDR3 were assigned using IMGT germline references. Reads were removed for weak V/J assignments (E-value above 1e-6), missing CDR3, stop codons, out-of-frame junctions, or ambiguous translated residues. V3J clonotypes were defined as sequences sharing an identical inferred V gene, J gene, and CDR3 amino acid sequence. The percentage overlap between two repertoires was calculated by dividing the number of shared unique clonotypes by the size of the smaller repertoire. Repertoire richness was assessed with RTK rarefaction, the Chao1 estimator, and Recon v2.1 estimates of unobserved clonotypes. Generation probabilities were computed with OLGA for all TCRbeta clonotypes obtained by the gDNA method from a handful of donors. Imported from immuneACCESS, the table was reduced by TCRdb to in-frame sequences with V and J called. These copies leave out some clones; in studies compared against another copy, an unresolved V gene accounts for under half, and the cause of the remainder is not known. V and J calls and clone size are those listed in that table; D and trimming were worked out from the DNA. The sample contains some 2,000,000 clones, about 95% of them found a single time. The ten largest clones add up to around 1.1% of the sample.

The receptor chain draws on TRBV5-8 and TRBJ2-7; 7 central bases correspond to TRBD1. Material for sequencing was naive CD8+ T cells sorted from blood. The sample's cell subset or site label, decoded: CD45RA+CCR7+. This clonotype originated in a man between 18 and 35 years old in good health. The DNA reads TGTGCCAGCAGCTCCCTTGGACAGGCCCACTCCTACGAGCAGTACTTC. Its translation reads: CASSSLGQAHSYEQYF.